This T cell receptor (beta chain) derives from a study of blood T cell repertoires in COVID-19. Looked up from germline, CDR1 is MDHEN and CDR2 is SYDVKM. This CDR3 has 16 amino acids. V lost 7 bases and J lost 2; bases outside the gene matches: 8. Produced via immunoSEQ multiplex PCR; TCRdb's table is partial and in-frame only. The table lists some 80,000 clones, around four fifths of them singletons. The sample consisted of peripheral blood. This receptor was obtained from a man aged 80 or over with active or convalescent COVID-19. The chain recombines TRBV28 with TRBJ2-2; the match to TRBD2 covers 9 bases. The CDR3 DNA reads TGTGCCAGCACATCAATAGCGGGAGTTAACACCGGGGAGCTGTTTTTT. Its protein product is CASTSIAGVNTGELFF.